Below, 3 T cell receptor beta chains from the same sample are listed, as sequenced in a study of blood T cell repertoires in COVID-19. Here immunoSEQ multiplex PCR was the method, and the copy in TCRdb shows in-frame clones only, minus some. The sample contains roughly 260,000 clones, more than 70% of which appear only once. The sequencing sample was made of peripheral blood. These receptors originate from a woman in her 50s with acute or convalescent COVID-19.

V usage is TRBV2 and J usage is TRBJ1-1; D remains unclear. V was shortened by 4 bases and J by 10 bases, with 16 bases between the two germline ends. Germline V gene data show CDR1 as SNHLY and CDR2 as FYNNEI. The CDR3 runs 13 residues. This CDR3 is CASSGGPESGAFF. The CDR3, as DNA: TGTGCCAGCAGTGGCGGGCCGGAGAGCGGAGCTTTCTTT.

The chain links TRBV27 to TRBJ2-7; TRBD1 is a possible D gene (7 bases). V was pared by 5 bases and J by 6 bases, with 17 bases between. From germline, CDR1 is MNHEY and CDR2 SMNVEV (reference sequence). CDR3 length equals 14 residues. The CDR3, as DNA: TGTGCCAGCAGTCCCGCGACAGGGAGGTCCGAGCAGTACTTC. Translating it yields CASSPATGRSEQYF.

V is TRBV6-5 and J is TRBJ2-7, with D perhaps TRBD1 (5 bases). The CDR3 is 16 residues long. Germline V gene data show CDR1 as MNHEY and CDR2 as SVGAGI. The V and J ends lost 0 bases and 2 bases respectively, with 14 bases between them. The CDR3 reads CASSYSTGLGAYEQYF. CDR3 in DNA: TGTGCCAGCAGTTACTCAACCGGCCTAGGGGCCTACGAGCAGTACTTC.